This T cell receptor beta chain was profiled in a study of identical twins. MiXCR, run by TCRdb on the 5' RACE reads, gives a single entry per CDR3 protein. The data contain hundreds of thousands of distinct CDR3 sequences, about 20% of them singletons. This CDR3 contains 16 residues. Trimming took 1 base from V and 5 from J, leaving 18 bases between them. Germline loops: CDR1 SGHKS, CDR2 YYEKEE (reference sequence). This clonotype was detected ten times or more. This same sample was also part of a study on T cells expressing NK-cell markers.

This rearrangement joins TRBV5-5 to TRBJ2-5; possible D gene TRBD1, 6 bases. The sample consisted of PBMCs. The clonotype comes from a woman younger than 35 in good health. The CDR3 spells CASSLYRALSGETQYF. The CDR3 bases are TGTGCCAGCAGCTTGTACAGGGCTCTGAGTGGGGAGACCCAGTACTTC. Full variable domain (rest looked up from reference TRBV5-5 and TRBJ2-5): DAGVTQSPTHLIKTRGQQVTLRCSPISGHKSVSWYQQVLGQGPQFIFQYYEKEERGRGNFPDRFSARQFPNYSSELNVNALLLGDSALYLCASSLYRALSGETQYFGPGTRLLVL.